What follows are 30 T cell receptor beta chains derived from one specimen sequenced in a study of prognosis after radiotherapy for stage I lung cancer. From genomic DNA, two-round multiplex PCR was used to amplify TCR beta CDR3. First-round PCR, the initial amplification, used primers specific to each TRBV and TRBJ gene. TCRdb redid the calling of the multiplex PCR reads with MiXCR, one entry per CDR3 protein. The profile shows fewer than 20,000 distinct CDR3 sequences, around 47% of them singletons. Here the sequenced sample was PBMCs, taken before or after stereotactic body radiation therapy (not recorded which). The receptors stem from a donor at least 50 years old with non-small cell lung cancer.

In its sample, this clonotype was seen many times. The V gene is TRBV7-6, the J gene TRBJ2-5; D is unclear. Germline V gene data show CDR1 as SGHVS and CDR2 as FNYEAQ. CDR3 length equals 12 residues. V lost 2 bases to trimming and J lost 5 bases, with 6 bases between them. This chain's CDR3 is CASSLSMETQYF. In nucleotides, the CDR3 is TGTGCCAGCAGCTTATCCATGGAGACCCAGTACTTC. Full variable domain (outside the CDR3, taken from reference TRBV7-6 and TRBJ2-5): GAGVSQSPRYKVTKRGQDVALRCDPISGHVSLYWYRQALGQGPEFLTYFNYEAQQDKSGLPNDRFSAERPEGSISTLTIQRTEQRDSAMYRCASSLSMETQYFGPGTRLLVL.

By sample share, this clonotype is medium-sized (0.01 to 0.1%). This chain joins TRBV2 and TRBJ1-2; D remains unclear. From germline, CDR1 is SNHLY and CDR2 FYNNEI. The CDR3 is 14 amino acids. The V end was cut by 1 base, the J end by 4 bases, with 10 bases between. CDR3 amino acids: CASSEVSGSYGYTF. The CDR3 bases are TGTGCCAGCAGTGAAGTTTCTGGTAGCTATGGCTACACCTTC.

This clonotype showed up many times. The J gene is TRBJ1-1, the V gene TRBV6-9; D gene unclear. The germline gives CDR1 MNHGY, CDR2 SVAAGI. The CDR3 loop spans 13 amino acids. V lost 3 bases to trimming and J lost 3 bases, with 8 bases between them. The DNA for the CDR3 is TGTGCCAGCAGTTACGCGTTGTACACTGAAGCTTTCTTT. As protein: CASSYALYTEAFF.

V gene TRBV12-3 or TRBV12-4 combines with J gene TRBJ1-2; tentative D call: TRBD1 (6 bases). The CDR3 covers 12 residues. The V and J ends lost 5 bases and 7 bases respectively, with 11 bases between them. In nucleotides, the CDR3 is TGTGCCAGCAGTGCAGGGGCTGGTGGCTACACCTTC. Translating gives CASSAGAGGYTF.

This clonotype was observed at least ten times. It may be a read error: a sequence one base away is much more abundant. As the CDR3 is not closed by the conserved phenylalanine or tryptophan, this likely results from a read error. The chain employs TRBV6-5 and TRBJ2-2; D uncertain. The CDR3 is made up of 13 amino acids. In germline, CDR1 is MNHEY, CDR2 SVGAGI. Trimming pared 2 bases from V and 3 bases from J, leaving 4 bases between. CDR3 sequence reads: CASSYLDTGELFL. The CDR3, as DNA: TGTGCCAGCAGTTACCTGGACACCGGGGAGCTGTTTCTT.

Details on this clonotype: A read error likely explains this, since a far larger clone differs by one base. This sequence joins TRBV6-5 and TRBJ1-4; tentatively, D is TRBD1 (5 bases). V lost 2 bases, J lost 8 bases, and 15 bases lay in between. The germline V gene has CDR1 MNHEY and CDR2 SVGAGI. The CDR3 sequence is 15 residues long. CDR3 region: CASSYPRGVGEKLFF. CDR3 sequence (DNA): TGTGCCAGCAGTTACCCGAGGGGAGTCGGCGAAAAACTGTTTTTT.

Many counts were recorded for this clonotype. The chain couples TRBV20-1 to TRBJ2-7; weak D call: TRBD2 (6 bases). The CDR3 has 12 amino acids. V lost 3 bases to trimming and J lost 4 bases, with 10 bases between them. CDR1 and CDR2 from the germline V gene are DFQATT and SNEGSKA (reference sequence). CDR3 protein: CSASGSGYEQYF. In DNA form, the CDR3 reads TGCAGTGCTAGCGGGAGCGGGTACGAGCAGTACTTC.

This chain uses TRBV3-1 with TRBJ2-2; 11 bases map to TRBD1. The CDR3 loop spans 21 amino acids. Germline CDR1 reads LGHDT; CDR2 reads YNNKEL (reference sequence). V was pared by 7 bases and J by 2 bases, with 21 bases of the junction left unmatched. Here the CDR3 reads CASTSSPRTGGSDANTGELFF. DNA for the CDR3: TGTGCCAGCACCTCAAGCCCTAGGACAGGGGGCTCGGACGCTAACACCGGGGAGCTGTTTTTT.

In its sample, this clonotype was seen many times. The rearrangement joins TRBV9 to TRBJ1-2; TRBD1 is a possible D gene (5 bases). This CDR3 has 12 amino acids. CDR1 is SGDLS and CDR2 is YYNGEE in the germline V gene. The V end was cut by 4 bases, the J end by 6 bases, with 10 bases between. CDR3 nucleotides: TGTGCCAGCAGCTTCGGGGGAGATGGCTACACCTTC. It is translated as CASSFGGDGYTF.

In its sample, this clonotype ranks as medium-sized. The CDR3 region has the DNA TGTGCCAGTAGTGCGCGGGGGAGGGGAACGGGGAGAAACACTGAAGCTTTCTTT. This encodes CASSARGRGTGRNTEAFF. The chain carries TRBV19 and TRBJ1-1; TRBD1 might be the D (5 bases). The CDR3 is made up of 18 amino acids. The V gene's germline CDR1 is LNHDA and CDR2 SQIVND (reference sequence). V gave up 5 bases and J gave up 2 bases, with 24 bases separating them.

This clonotype was recorded many times. The genes are TRBV3-1 and TRBJ2-3; 7 positions match TRBD2. Trimming at V came to 1 base and at J to 4 bases, leaving 2 bases not matched to a gene. CDR1 is LGHDT, CDR2 YNNKEL, per germline (reference sequence). The CDR3 has 14 amino acids. The chain's CDR3 is CASSQVLAADTQYF. In nucleotides, the CDR3 is TGTGCCAGCAGCCAAGTCCTAGCGGCAGATACGCAGTATTTT.

This rearrangement joins TRBV12-3 or TRBV12-4 to TRBJ2-2; 8 bases agree with TRBD1. V gave up 2 bases and J gave up 3 bases; unmatched junction bases: 5. CDR3 length: 16 amino acids. CDR3: CASSLRTGRDTGELFF. CDR3 DNA sequence: TGTGCCAGCAGTTTACGGACAGGGCGGGACACCGGGGAGCTGTTTTTT.

The chain links TRBV7-2 to TRBJ2-7, with a tentative D call TRBD1 (5 bases). The germline gives CDR1 SGHTA, CDR2 FQGNSA. The CDR3 loop spans 12 amino acids. Trimming stripped 5 bases from V and 4 bases from J, with 9 bases between. The CDR3 spells CASSATAYEQYF. CDR3 DNA: TGTGCCAGCAGCGCGACAGCATACGAGCAGTACTTC.

This clonotype showed up just once. It is likely a read error: a sequence one base away is far more abundant. The gene calls are TRBV24-1 and TRBJ2-5; a weak D match, TRBD2 (6 bases). The better agreement between TRBJ2-1 and the DNA end casts doubt on the J call. The CDR3 has 16 residues. CDR1 KGHDR and CDR2 SFDVKD come from the germline V gene. CDR3 region: CATTPLGGNSYNEQFF. The CDR3 bases are TGTGCCACCACCCCCCTCGGAGGGAATTCCTACAATGAGCAGTTCTTC.

This clonotype was seen ten or more times. The chain is built from TRBV28 and TRBJ1-1; D gene unclear. The CDR3 consists of 12 residues. Germline V gene data show CDR1 as MDHEN and CDR2 as SYDVKM. V lost 2 bases and J lost 3, with 4 bases in between. This CDR3 is CASSLQDTEAFF. The DNA for the CDR3 is TGTGCCAGCAGTTTACAGGACACTGAAGCTTTCTTT.

This clonotype has at least ten counts. A read error may explain this, as a much larger clone is one base away. The V gene is TRBV6-1, the J gene TRBJ1-3, with a tentative D call TRBD1 (6 bases). The germline CDR1 and CDR2 sequences are MNHNS and SASEGT. Trimming took 10 bases from V and 0 from J, leaving 13 bases between them. The CDR3 contains 14 residues. The CDR3 here is CANRGGPSGNTIYF. The CDR3 nucleotides are TGTGCCAACAGAGGGGGGCCCTCTGGAAACACCATATATTTT.

Many counts were recorded for this clonotype. The chain links TRBV5-6 to TRBJ2-1; TRBD1 matches at 9 bases. The germline V gene encodes CDR1 SGHDT and CDR2 YYEEEE. This CDR3 contains 15 residues. V shed 4 bases, J shed 12 bases, and the junction held 14 bases outside the gene matches. CDR3 nucleotides: TGTGCCAGCAGCCTCCGGGACAGGGTACCTACAGGGCAGTTCTTC. Protein product: CASSLRDRVPTGQFF.

Concerning this clonotype: This may stem from a read error, because a much larger clone lies one nucleotide away. The chain links TRBV6-2 or TRBV6-3 to TRBJ1-4, with unresolved D. With 5 bases removed from V and 7 bases from J, the gap between germline ends came to 14 bases. There are 14 residues in the CDR3. The V gene's germline CDR1 is MNHEY and CDR2 SVGEGT. The DNA of the CDR3 is TGTGCCAGCAGTGAATTGGGGAGTGCTGAAAAACTGTTTTTT. Protein product: CASSELGSAEKLFF.

The chain combines TRBV28 with TRBJ2-2, with D perhaps TRBD1 (6 bases). The length of the CDR3 is 16 residues. The V end lost 4 bases, the J end lost 3 bases, and 15 bases lay between the germline ends. Germline V gene lookup returns CDR1 MDHEN and CDR2 SYDVKM. CDR3 sequence: CASSSYRVTYTGELFF. DNA for the CDR3: TGTGCCAGCAGTTCGTACAGGGTGACGTACACCGGGGAGCTGTTTTTT.

This clonotype was found many times. The chain has TRBV6-1 and TRBJ2-7; 10 nucleotides align to TRBD2. The trim removed 10 bases at V and 0 bases at J, leaving 6 bases unmatched. The germline gives CDR1 MNHNS, CDR2 SASEGT. CDR3 size: 14 residues. CDR3 residues: CATTLAGDSYEQYF. CDR3 bases: TGTGCCACCACTCTAGCGGGGGACTCCTACGAGCAGTACTTC.

This clonotype was detected once. This sequence joins TRBV15 and TRBJ1-3; tentatively, D is TRBD1 (5 bases). Per the germline V gene, CDR1 is LNHNV and CDR2 is YYDKDF (reference sequence). This CDR3 is 15 amino acids long. The germline V and J ends were trimmed by 0 bases and 4 bases, with 10 bases remaining between them. Written as DNA, the CDR3 is TGTGCCACCAGCAGAGATAGGGGATCAGGAAACACCATATATTTT. This translates into CATSRDRGSGNTIYF.

This clonotype showed up many times. The CDR3 region has the DNA TGTGCCAGCTCACGCAACCAAGAGACCCAGTACTTC. Amino acid sequence: CASSRNQETQYF. The rearrangement joins TRBV18 to TRBJ2-5; D is ambiguous. V was shortened by 4 bases and J by 0 bases, with 3 bases between the two germline ends. The CDR3 is 12 amino acids. Germline lookup yields CDR1 KGHSH and CDR2 LQKENI.

The chain has TRBV15 and TRBJ2-7; tentatively, D is TRBD1 (6 bases). V was cut by 0 bases and J by 3 bases, with 12 bases left in between. The germline V gene encodes CDR1 LNHNV and CDR2 YYDKDF (reference sequence). The CDR3 covers 15 residues. The CDR3 is CATSRDIGTSYEQYF. CDR3 DNA: TGTGCCACCAGCAGAGATATCGGGACAAGCTACGAGCAGTACTTC. Combining the CDR3 with reference TRBV15 and TRBJ2-7 gives the whole variable domain DAMVIQNPRYQVTQFGKPVTLSCSQTLNHNVMYWYQQKSSQAPKLLFHYYDKDFNNEADTPDNFQSRRPNTSFCFLDIRSPGLGDTAMYLCATSRDIGTSYEQYFGPGTRLTVT.

This clonotype was recorded at least ten times. The chain uses TRBV20-1 and TRBJ2-5, with 8 bases that match TRBD2. CDR3 size: 12 residues. The V gene end was trimmed by 7 bases and the J gene end by 4 bases; junction bases not matched to a gene: 5. Per the germline V gene, CDR1 is DFQATT and CDR2 is SNEGSKA (reference sequence). As DNA, the CDR3 is TGCAGTGGCAAGCGGGGGTCAGAGACCCAGTACTTC. Protein product: CSGKRGSETQYF.

The CDR3 DNA reads as TGTGCCAGCAGCTACGACACGCTGCGCGGGTACTCCTACGAGCAGTACTTC. Its protein is CASSYDTLRGYSYEQYF. The chain carries TRBV7-8 and TRBJ2-7, with a weak D call TRBD2 (5 bases). Trimming removed 4 bases at V and 0 bases at J, with 19 bases between. Germline assignment: CDR1 SGHVS and CDR2 FQNEAQ. This CDR3 contains 17 residues.

The chain links TRBV20-1 to TRBJ2-7, with 8 positions matching TRBD2. The CDR3 consists of 15 residues. V dropped 4 bases and J dropped 2; count of bases not matched to a gene: 10. CDR1 and CDR2 from the germline V gene are DFQATT and SNEGSKA (reference sequence). The CDR3 loop reads CSANQRGKGAYEQYF. As DNA, the CDR3 is TGCAGTGCTAACCAGCGGGGGAAAGGGGCCTACGAGCAGTACTTC.

Ten or more counts support this clonotype. The rearrangement joins TRBV7-3 to TRBJ1-1; TRBD1 is a possible D gene (6 bases). There are 13 residues in the CDR3. In germline, CDR1 is SGHTA, CDR2 FQGTGA. The V and J ends lost 4 bases and 3 bases respectively, with 9 bases between them. The CDR3 reads CASSSTGYTEAFF. CDR3 nucleotides: TGTGCCAGCAGCTCTACAGGGTACACTGAAGCTTTCTTT. The complete variable domain, with remaining parts taken from reference TRBV7-3 and TRBJ1-1, reads GAGVSQTPSNKVTEKGKYVELRCDPISGHTALYWYRQSLGQGPEFLIYFQGTGAADDSGLPNDRFFAVRPEGSVSTLKIQRTERGDSAVYLCASSSTGYTEAFFGQGTRLTVV.

Only one count was recorded for this clonotype. Only one base separates this from a far larger clonotype, so it likely reflects a read error. J is TRBJ2-2 and V is TRBV6-2 or TRBV6-3, with D tentatively TRBD2 (6 bases). This CDR3 has 14 amino acids. Deletions cut 2 bases from V and 6 bases from J, with 10 bases between. From germline, CDR1 is MNHEY and CDR2 SVGEGT. The DNA of the CDR3 is TGTGCCAGCAGTTACGGGGGGTCGTCCGGGGAGCTGTTTTTT. It encodes CASSYGGSSGELFF.

Remarks on this clonotype: A much larger clone sits a single nucleotide away, making a read error possible. The chain couples TRBV5-1 to TRBJ2-5, with D maybe TRBD1 (6 bases). Trimming removed 6 bases from V and 2 bases from J, with 14 bases in between. Germline V gives CDR1 SGHRS, CDR2 YFSETQ. The CDR3 sequence is 14 residues long. The CDR3 DNA follows: TGCGCCAGCACCTGGACAGAGAATCAAGAGACCCAGTACTTC. This translates into CASTWTENQETQYF. Full variable domain (remainder filled in from reference TRBV5-1 and TRBJ2-5): KAGVTQTPRYLIKTRGQQVTLSCSPISGHRSVSWYQQTPGQGLQFLFEYFSETQRNKGNFPGRFSGRQFSNSRSEMNVSTLELGDSALYLCASTWTENQETQYFGPGTRLLVL.

Comment on this clonotype: A much larger clone lies one base from this, so it may be a read error. The chain has TRBV20-1 and TRBJ2-5; TRBD1 matches at 7 bases. This CDR3 has 14 amino acids. Germline CDR1 is DFQATT and CDR2 is SNEGSKA (reference sequence). The V segment lost 6 bases and the J segment 1 base; nucleotides outside the gene matches: 8. In nucleotides, the CDR3 is TGCAGTGCGACCGTGGGGACAGCCCAAGAGACCCAGTACTTC. Protein product: CSATVGTAQETQYF.